This TCR beta chain was recorded in a study of blood T cell repertoires in COVID-19. The overall study: From T cells, B-cell-depleted T cells, or PBMCs came the material, which was cDNA or gDNA.

Profiling relied on immunoSEQ multiplex PCR, and the TCRdb table lists in-frame clones only, not all of them. The table lists nearly 110,000 clones, more than 70% of them singletons. In germline, CDR1 is MNHEY, CDR2 SVGAGI. Germline trimming cut 6 bases from V and 4 bases from J; bases unmatched to any gene: 9. The CDR3 is made up of 14 amino acids. The sample consisted of peripheral blood. This sequence was found in a human donor in a cohort sampled during active COVID-19. The rearrangement links TRBV6-5 to TRBJ2-7; 7 nucleotides match TRBD2. Written as DNA, the CDR3 is TGTGCCAGCAGACCTAGGACTAGGCCTTACGAGCAGTACGTC. It translates to CASRPRTRPYEQYV.